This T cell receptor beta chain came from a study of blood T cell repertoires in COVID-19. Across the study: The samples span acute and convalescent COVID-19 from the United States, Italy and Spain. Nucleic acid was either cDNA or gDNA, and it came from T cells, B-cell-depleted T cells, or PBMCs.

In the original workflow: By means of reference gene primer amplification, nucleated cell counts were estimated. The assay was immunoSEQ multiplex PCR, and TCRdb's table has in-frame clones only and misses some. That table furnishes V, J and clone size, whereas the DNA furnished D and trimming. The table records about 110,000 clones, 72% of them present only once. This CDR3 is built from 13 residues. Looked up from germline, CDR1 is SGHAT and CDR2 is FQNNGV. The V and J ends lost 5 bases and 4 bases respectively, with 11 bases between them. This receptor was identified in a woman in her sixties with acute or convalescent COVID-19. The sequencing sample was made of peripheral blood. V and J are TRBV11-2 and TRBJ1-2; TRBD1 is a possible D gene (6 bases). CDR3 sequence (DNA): TGTGCCAGCAGCCGGACAGACCTCTATGGCTACACCTTC. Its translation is CASSRTDLYGYTF.